The 25 T cell receptor beta chains below all came from one sample that was sequenced in a study of CD8 T cells in ankylosing spondylitis. TCRdb itself ran the 5' RACE reads through MiXCR, one entry per CDR3 protein. The sample contains more than 150,000 distinct CDR3 sequences, about 20% of which appear only once. The source material was blood, either unsorted or a sorted T cell fraction (not recorded which). The origin of the receptors is a male donor under 30 with ankylosing spondylitis or in good health (not recorded which).

This clonotype has just one count. The chain carries TRBV24-1 and TRBJ2-1, with 13 bases identical to TRBD2. With V trimmed by 4 bases and J by 5 bases, 7 bases remained unmatched. The CDR3 is 17 amino acids. CDR1 and CDR2 (germline): KGHDR, SFDVKD. The CDR3 bases are TGTGCCACCAGTGACTCGGGACTAGCGGGAATCAACAATGAGCAGTTCTTC. Its protein is CATSDSGLAGINNEQFF.

At least ten counts were recorded for this clonotype. This chain connects TRBV7-2 to TRBJ2-2, with TRBD1 as a possible D gene (5 bases). This CDR3 is 15 amino acids long. Germline values: CDR1 SGHTA, CDR2 FQGNSA. The V and J ends lost 4 bases and 4 bases respectively, with 13 bases between them. The chain's CDR3 is CASSYDSSFTGELFF. In nucleotides, the CDR3 is TGTGCCAGCAGCTATGACAGCTCCTTCACCGGGGAGCTGTTTTTT.

The sample holds many counts of this clonotype. The CDR3 nucleotides read TGTGCCAGCAGTGATCGAAGGGCGGGAGTAGATACGCAGTATTTT. Translated, it gives CASSDRRAGVDTQYF. This rearrangement joins TRBV6-1 to TRBJ2-3, with 7 nucleotides matching TRBD2. The CDR3 extends over 15 amino acids. V shed 3 bases and J 5 bases; nucleotides not matched to a gene: 8. Germline assignment: CDR1 MNHNS and CDR2 SASEGT.

This clonotype was observed at least ten times. CDR3 nucleotide sequence: TGTGCCAGCTCACCAATGATGACTGGAGTCAATGAGCAGTTCTTC. Residues: CASSPMMTGVNEQFF. The chain has TRBV18 and TRBJ2-1, with no clear D. Germline CDR1 and CDR2: KGHSH and LQKENI. V shed 2 bases and J shed 6 bases, with 14 bases lying between them. CDR3 size: 15 residues.

Here the CDR3 reads CASSLRARDPYNEQFF. The CDR3 DNA reads as TGCGCCAGCAGCTTGAGGGCGCGGGACCCCTACAATGAGCAGTTCTTC. This sequence joins TRBV5-1 and TRBJ2-1; tentative D call: TRBD2 (6 bases). V lost 1 base to trimming and J lost 2 bases, with 13 bases between them. CDR3 size: 16 residues. Germline assignment: CDR1 SGHRS and CDR2 YFSETQ.

This clonotype has at least ten counts. The chain is built from TRBV5-1 and TRBJ1-2; D call uncertain. The germline gives CDR1 SGHRS, CDR2 YFSETQ. V was pared by 0 bases and J by 0 bases, with 9 bases between. The CDR3 consists of 15 residues. In DNA, the CDR3 is TGCGCCAGCAGCTTGGATGCGGAATCTAACTATGGCTACACCTTC. Translating it yields CASSLDAESNYGYTF.

This clonotype was counted ten times or more. The genes are TRBV4-3 and TRBJ2-7; 7 nucleotides line up with TRBD2. The germline CDR1 and CDR2 sequences are LGHNA and YSLEER. This CDR3 spans 16 amino acids. J lost 0 bases, V lost 0 bases, and 5 bases had no gene match. The CDR3 here is CASSQEGRESSYEQYF. The CDR3 region has the DNA TGCGCCAGCAGCCAAGAAGGGCGGGAGAGCTCCTACGAGCAGTACTTC.

The genes are TRBV12-3 or TRBV12-4 and TRBJ1-5; TRBD1 is a possible D gene (6 bases). The length of the CDR3 is 13 residues. V gave up 6 bases and J gave up 5 bases, with 11 bases separating them. CDR3 nucleotide sequence: TGTGCCAGCAGAACAGGGAGTGATCAGCCCCAGCATTTT. Its protein product is CASRTGSDQPQHF.

This clonotype has a count of ten or more. V usage is TRBV5-1 and J usage is TRBJ2-7; TRBD1 aligns across 11 bases. Germline V CDR1 and CDR2: SGHRS, YFSETQ. The ends lost 4 bases at V and 2 bases at J; junction bases unmatched: 8. This CDR3 contains 16 residues. The CDR3 reads CASSEHGTGGTYEQYF. As DNA, the CDR3 is TGCGCCAGCAGCGAGCACGGGACAGGGGGGACCTACGAGCAGTACTTC.

This clonotype has ten or more counts. The J gene is TRBJ2-7, the V gene TRBV5-1, with TRBD2 as a possible D gene (6 bases). V was trimmed by 2 bases and J by 6 bases, leaving 24 bases between them. Germline V CDR1 and CDR2: SGHRS, YFSETQ. This CDR3 comprises 17 residues. The CDR3 reads CASSFSASGPGSGEQYF. Here the CDR3 DNA reads TGCGCCAGCAGCTTCTCCGCGAGCGGGCCAGGTTCGGGCGAGCAGTACTTC.

The chain combines TRBV14 with TRBJ2-1, with 11 nucleotides matching TRBD2. Germline CDR1 is SGHDN and CDR2 is FVKESK. The junction had 5 bases not matched to a gene; V was cut back by 6 bases and J by 4 bases. The CDR3 spans 15 residues. The CDR3: CASRISGRGYNEQFF. DNA for the CDR3: TGTGCCAGCAGAATTAGCGGGAGGGGTTACAATGAGCAGTTCTTC.

At least ten counts were recorded for this clonotype. The gene calls are TRBV10-3 and TRBJ1-1, with 9 bases aligning to TRBD1. V dropped 8 bases and J dropped 6; count of bases not matched to a gene: 7. The CDR3 has 13 residues. Germline values: CDR1 ENHRY, CDR2 SYGVKD. The CDR3 DNA is TGTGCCATCGGTAAGGACAGGGGACCTGAAGCTTTCTTT. Encoded protein: CAIGKDRGPEAFF.

This clonotype was detected many times. The J gene is TRBJ2-2, the V gene TRBV12-3 or TRBV12-4, with TRBD1 identical over 10 bases. The CDR3 runs 14 residues. Trimming cost V 5 bases and J 7 bases; bases outside gene matches: 4. The CDR3 DNA follows: TGTGCCAGCAGTCAAGGGGACAGGGGCGGGGAGCTGTTTTTT. It encodes CASSQGDRGGELFF.

The table lists this clonotype with many counts. This sequence joins TRBV5-1 and TRBJ2-3; tentatively, D is TRBD2 (5 bases). V was clipped by 0 bases and J by 6 bases, with 11 bases between them. CDR1 and CDR2 (germline): SGHRS, YFSETQ. This CDR3 is built from 14 residues. The CDR3 is CASSLAEGWDTQYF. The CDR3 region has the DNA TGCGCCAGCAGCTTGGCAGAGGGTTGGGATACGCAGTATTTT.

This clonotype was detected ten times or more. CDR3 DNA: TGTGCCAGCAGCCTAGGGATTCGGATTTCCAATGAGCAGTTCTTC. It specifies CASSLGIRISNEQFF. This sequence joins TRBV7-8 and TRBJ2-1; no firm D call. With 5 bases removed from V and 6 bases from J, the gap between germline ends came to 17 bases. This CDR3 spans 15 amino acids. Germline V gene data show CDR1 as SGHVS and CDR2 as FQNEAQ.

This clonotype was detected many times. V gene TRBV5-1 combines with J gene TRBJ1-1, with 7 bases aligning to TRBD1. This CDR3 spans 16 amino acids. The germline gives CDR1 SGHRS, CDR2 YFSETQ. The J segment lost 2 bases and the V segment lost 4 bases, leaving 11 bases of the junction unmatched. The CDR3: CASSPLQGPLNTEAFF. CDR3 DNA sequence: TGCGCCAGCAGCCCCTTACAGGGGCCATTAAACACTGAAGCTTTCTTT. The whole variable domain, filled in from reference TRBV5-1 and TRBJ1-1, reads KAGVTQTPRYLIKTRGQQVTLSCSPISGHRSVSWYQQTPGQGLQFLFEYFSETQRNKGNFPGRFSGRQFSNSRSEMNVSTLELGDSALYLCASSPLQGPLNTEAFFGQGTRLTVV.

This clonotype was observed many times. The CDR3 is CASREGVAGPYEQYF. The CDR3 DNA follows: TGTGCCAGCAGAGAGGGGGTAGCGGGCCCCTACGAGCAGTACTTC. The chain is built from TRBV11-2 and TRBJ2-7; D might be TRBD2 (7 bases). V was cut by 6 bases and J by 2 bases, with 17 bases left in between. This CDR3 comprises 15 residues. Germline values: CDR1 SGHAT, CDR2 FQNNGV.

This clonotype was found many times. V and J are TRBV10-3 and TRBJ2-4, with D possibly TRBD1 on 6 matching bases. The CDR3 is 14 amino acids. Germline V gene sequence: CDR1 ENHRY, CDR2 SYGVKD. V was shortened by 5 bases and J by 0 bases, with 8 bases between the two germline ends. The CDR3 region has the DNA TGTGCCATCAGTAGGACAGAAGCCAAAAACATTCAGTACTTC. Translated: CAISRTEAKNIQYF.

This clonotype has only a few counts. This sequence joins TRBV29-1 and TRBJ2-5; TRBD2 agrees at 13 bases. From germline, CDR1 is SQVTM and CDR2 ANQGSEA. The CDR3 loop spans 13 amino acids. J lost 5 bases, V lost 5 bases, and 2 bases had no gene match. CDR3 in amino acids: CSVWTSGSETQYF. In nucleotides, the CDR3 is TGCAGCGTTTGGACTAGCGGGAGCGAGACCCAGTACTTC.

V gene TRBV30 combines with J gene TRBJ1-6; perhaps TRBD1 as D (6 bases). V dropped 4 bases and J dropped 9 bases, with 13 bases sitting between them. This CDR3 is built from 13 residues. Germline V gives CDR1 GTSNPN, CDR2 SVGIG (reference sequence). The CDR3 is CAWTGRGGSPLHF. The CDR3 DNA is TGTGCCTGGACTGGCAGGGGTGGTTCACCCCTCCACTTT. Based on the CDR3 plus reference TRBV30 and TRBJ1-6, the full variable domain is SQTIHQWPATLVQPVGSPLSLECTVEGTSNPNLYWYRQAAGRGLQLLFYSVGIGQISSEVPQNLSASRPQDRQFILSSKKLLLSDSGFYLCAWTGRGGSPLHFGNGTRLTVT.

The chain recombines TRBV2 with TRBJ1-5, with 7 bases that match TRBD1. The CDR3 totals 13 residues. The V segment lost 6 bases and the J segment 6 bases; nucleotides outside the gene matches: 5. Per the germline V gene, CDR1 is SNHLY and CDR2 is FYNNEI. CDR3 region: CASRDRAGQPQHF. CDR3 nucleotide sequence: TGTGCCAGCAGAGACAGGGCGGGTCAGCCCCAGCATTTT.

This clonotype was counted ten times or more. V is TRBV5-5 and J is TRBJ2-3; D gene unclear. This CDR3 is built from 17 residues. V was pared by 3 bases and J by 0 bases, with 17 bases between. Germline V gene data show CDR1 as SGHKS and CDR2 as YYEKEE (reference sequence). As DNA, the CDR3 is TGTGCCAGCAGCTCGATGGTCAATCCTTCTAGCACAGATACGCAGTATTTT. It encodes CASSSMVNPSSTDTQYF.

This clonotype has more than one count but fewer than ten. The CDR3 region has the DNA TGTGCCAGCAGCTCCGGACTAGCGGGAGAGAGGGACACCGGGGAGCTGTTTTTT. Protein sequence: CASSSGLAGERDTGELFF. The gene calls are TRBV5-4 and TRBJ2-2; the match to TRBD2 covers 13 bases. The CDR3 runs 18 residues. V lost 3 bases to trimming and J lost 3 bases; unmatched junction nucleotides: 8. Germline V gene data show CDR1 as SGHNT and CDR2 as YYREEE (reference sequence).

Many counts were recorded for this clonotype. The rearrangement links TRBV4-3 to TRBJ2-2; 9 positions agree with TRBD2. Germline CDR1 is LGHNA and CDR2 is YSLEER. The V segment lost 1 base and the J segment 3 bases; nucleotides outside the gene matches: 9. The CDR3 length is 18 residues. The CDR3 loop reads CASSQAPPTSGYTGELFF. The CDR3, as DNA: TGCGCCAGCAGCCAAGCCCCCCCGACTAGCGGATACACCGGGGAGCTGTTTTTT.

This clonotype appeared many times. The chain carries TRBV7-3 and TRBJ2-3; D may match TRBD1 or TRBD2 (5 bases each). There are 14 residues in the CDR3. Germline CDR1 SGHTA, CDR2 FQGTGA. Trimming cost V 5 bases and J 4 bases, with 13 bases left between them. CDR3 protein: CASSRFGGADTQYF. The CDR3 region has the DNA TGTGCCAGCAGCCGATTTGGGGGAGCAGATACGCAGTATTTT.